Shown below are 6 T cell receptor beta chains from a single sample sequenced in a study of blood T cell repertoires in COVID-19. The method was immunoSEQ multiplex PCR; TCRdb's version includes in-frame clones alone and lacks a portion of them. The sample has over 130,000 clones, under 85% seen once; the top ten hold 1.5% to 2%. Sequenced material: PBMCs or T cells enriched from blood (not recorded which). The source of these receptors is a woman between 18 and 29 years old who had been exposed to COVID-19.

The chain uses TRBV9 and TRBJ2-2, with TRBD1 as a possible D gene (5 bases). The V end lost 1 base, the J end lost 7 bases, and 5 bases lay between the germline ends. This CDR3 is 12 amino acids long. Germline CDR1 is SGDLS and CDR2 is YYNGEE. CDR3 coding DNA: TGTGCCAGCAGCGTAAGGGGCGGGGAGCTGTTTTTT. Translating gives CASSVRGGELFF. The full variable domain, in which reference TRBV9 and TRBJ2-2 provide the parts outside the CDR3, is DSGVTQTPKHLITATGQRVTLRCSPRSGDLSVYWYQQSLDQGLQFLIQYYNGEERAKGNILERFSAQQFPDLHSELNLSSLELGDSALYFCASSVRGGELFFGEGSRLTVL.

V and J are TRBV28 and TRBJ1-2, with unresolved D. V gave up 10 bases and J gave up 4 bases, with 13 bases separating them. The CDR3 is made up of 12 amino acids. Germline V gene lookup returns CDR1 MDHEN and CDR2 SYDVKM. The CDR3 is CATLWSFYGYTF. As DNA, the CDR3 is TGTGCCACCCTGTGGAGTTTCTATGGCTACACCTTC.

There are a few counts of this clone. The J gene is TRBJ2-7, the V gene TRBV6-6; 9 bases fit TRBD1. Germline lookup yields CDR1 MNHNY and CDR2 SVGAGI (reference sequence). The CDR3 covers 16 residues. V shed 2 bases and J 4 bases; nucleotides not matched to a gene: 9. The CDR3 spells CASSYTHTGGEYEQYF. In DNA, the CDR3 is TGTGCCAGCAGTTACACACACACAGGGGGCGAGTACGAGCAGTACTTC.

The V gene is TRBV11-2, the J gene TRBJ1-3; D possibly corresponds to TRBD1 (5 bases). This CDR3 is 16 amino acids long. Trimming left V 2 bases short and J 0 bases short, with 11 bases between. In germline, CDR1 is SGHAT, CDR2 FQNNGV. The CDR3 region is CASSLSGLSSGNTIYF. The CDR3 nucleotides read TGTGCCAGCAGCTTATCAGGGTTAAGCTCTGGAAACACCATATATTTT.

Comment on this clone: The germline gene is not matched at one end of the junction; a read error may be the cause. The gene calls are TRBV2 and TRBJ2-7; the D gene is possibly TRBD1 (6 bases). Germline CDR1 and CDR2: SNHLY and FYNNEI. CDR3 length equals 15 residues. In DNA, the CDR3 is TGTGCCAGCAATGAAATTGGACAGCCGTCCTACGAGCAGTACTTC. This codes for CASNEIGQPSYEQYF.

The chain employs TRBV6-5 and TRBJ1-2, with D tentatively TRBD1 (6 bases). CDR1 is MNHEY, CDR2 SVGAGI, per germline. CDR3 length: 14 amino acids. V was clipped by 7 bases and J by 5 bases, with 17 bases between them. For the CDR3, the DNA is TGTGCCAGCACCACCGGCGCAGGGGATTATGGCTACACCTTC. Its translation is CASTTGAGDYGYTF.